This paragraph reports one TCR beta chain. Its antigen is not known. Axillary draining lymph nodes of breast cancer patients supplied the node samples. CDR1 is LNHNV, CDR2 YYDKDF, per germline (reference sequence). The CDR3 contains 13 residues. Trimming left V 3 bases short and J 5 bases short, with 10 bases between. TCRdb reprocessed the multiplex PCR reads via MiXCR and lists one record per CDR3 protein. The data show about 180,000 distinct CDR3 sequences, roughly 35% seen once. This specimen belongs to a study of breast tumors, draining lymph nodes, adjacent tissues. Findings and limits, study-wide: Tumor repertoires ranked between lymph nodes and nontumor tissue in diversity, with V and J gene preferences.

This chain uses TRBV15 with TRBJ2-5; D might be TRBD1 (6 bases). This TCR derives from a female donor with breast cancer. Some clones in this sample may be carry-over from other donors' samples. The specimen sequenced was axillary lymph node tissue. CDR3 protein: CATSRSQGETQYF. The CDR3 nucleotides are TGTGCCACCAGCAGGAGCCAGGGGGAGACCCAGTACTTC.